This TCR beta chain is drawn from a study of blood T cells in healthy people across ages. Russia was home to the donors, healthy Caucasian individuals aged about 6 to 90. The CDR3 spans 16 residues. V was pared by 5 bases and J by 3 bases, with 19 bases between. The germline V gene encodes CDR1 SGHAT and CDR2 FQNNGV. It was with a sample-barcoded 5' primer and a J-beta primer mix that a second PCR of roughly 6 to 12 cycles was run. Carrying 12 random nucleotides, a template-switch adaptor labeled each individual cDNA molecule. TCRdb independently ran MiXCR on the 5' RACE reads; one entry per CDR3 protein. The top ten hold around 18% of the sample, which has approximately 800,000 distinct CDR3 sequences, about 42% seen once. This clonotype came up a few times.

The chain employs TRBV11-2 and TRBJ2-5, with D perhaps assigned TRBD1 or TRBD2 (6 bases each). Source material: blood. The TCR sequence derives from a man aged 80 or over in good health. In DNA form, the CDR3 reads TGTGCCAGCAGCCCCCCGGGGGCAGGGTTTGAAGAGACCCAGTACTTC. This codes for CASSPPGAGFEETQYF.